Below, one T cell receptor beta chain is given with its context. Many counts were recorded for this clone. Its antigen is still unknown. Mismatch with germline at one junction end may stem from a read error. Before undergoing thyroid surgery, none of the patients had been given any kind of treatment. Patient clinical samples collected from about 2012 to 2018 were retrospectively analysed using T-cell receptor beta sequencing. As encoded in the germline V gene (reference sequence), CDR1 is DFQATT while CDR2 is SNEGSKA. From its cysteine to its phenylalanine, the CDR3 spans 16 amino acids. Only the CDR3 DNA is retained, 48 bases long and in frame from the first base. The entry originates in a study of metastatic and nonmetastatic thyroid tumors (dated by TCRdb to about 2020). About the study as a whole: The researchers compared repertoires between peripheral blood samples and tumor or nodule tissue samples from patients with malignant or benign thyroid disease.

Library preparation was by PCR. Sequencing relied on an Illumina HiSeq 4000. High-throughput sequencing was used to profile the TCR beta-chain CDR3 region of each patient. For the original study's pipeline: The researchers built a classifier to tell apart papillary thyroid cancer patients with distant metastasis, based on CDR3 differences among clinicopathological groups. The Shannon index was used to assess repertoire diversity, and the Morisita-Horn index was used to assess tumor-blood repertoire similarity. TCRdb's own reprocessing of the public reads used fastp at Q25 and MiXCR and kept productive beta chains. TCRdb assigned the V and J calls; the authors' analysis was not used. In all, the sample holds under 35,000 clones, and around 25% of those were seen once. The top ten constitute approximately 14% of the sample. Results the study describes overall, beyond this receptor: In both blood and tumor samples, TCR beta diversity was reported to be significantly higher in malignant tumors than in benign nodules.

Sequenced material: blood. The rearranged chain carries TRBV20-1 and TRBJ2-7; 8 of the junction bases match TRBD1. This receptor was identified in a female donor with papillary thyroid cancer or a benign thyroid nodule (not recorded which). Some clones in this sample may be carry-over from other donors' samples. The DNA is as follows: TGCAGTGCTAGAGACTTGCCGGGACAGGCTTCCTCCGAGCAGTACTTC. Its translation is CSARDLPGQASSEQYF.